This TCR beta chain was identified in a study of a mutant IDH1 vaccine in newly diagnosed glioma. About the research overall: The initiation of vaccination occurred 4-6 weeks after radiotherapy alone, or with temozolomide cycles. Treated patients were roughly 62% male, roughly 38% female, mean age about 41 years.

Clones were sequenced by immunoSEQ multiplex PCR, and TCRdb holds only the in-frame ones, with some missing. The data show about 54,000 clones, about 90% seen once. Time point in this sample: week 23, last vaccination. The vaccine gave 300 ug of a 20-mer mutant IDH1 peptide subcutaneously per dose. CDR1 and CDR2 (germline): SGHVS, FQNEAQ. Trimming removed 5 bases from V and 1 base from J; junction bases left unmatched: 9. The CDR3 is 16 residues long. With regard to this clone: The antigen is not known.

The receptor was derived from a man between 40 and 49 years old with glioma. This specimen consisted of PBMCs, obtained from a glioma patient whose treatment included an IDH1 peptide vaccine. V is TRBV7-8 and J is TRBJ1-2, with TRBD1 matching 8 bases. The CDR3 here is CASSKKTGVDNYGYTF. In DNA, the CDR3 is TGTGCCAGCAGCAAAAAGACAGGGGTCGATAACTATGGCTACACCTTC. The full variable domain, in which reference TRBV7-8 and TRBJ1-2 provide the parts outside the CDR3, is GAGVSQSPRYKVAKRGQDVALRCDPISGHVSLFWYQQALGQGPEFLTYFQNEAQLDKSGLPSDRFFAERPEGSVSTLKIQRTQQEDSAVYLCASSKKTGVDNYGYTFGSGTRLTVV.